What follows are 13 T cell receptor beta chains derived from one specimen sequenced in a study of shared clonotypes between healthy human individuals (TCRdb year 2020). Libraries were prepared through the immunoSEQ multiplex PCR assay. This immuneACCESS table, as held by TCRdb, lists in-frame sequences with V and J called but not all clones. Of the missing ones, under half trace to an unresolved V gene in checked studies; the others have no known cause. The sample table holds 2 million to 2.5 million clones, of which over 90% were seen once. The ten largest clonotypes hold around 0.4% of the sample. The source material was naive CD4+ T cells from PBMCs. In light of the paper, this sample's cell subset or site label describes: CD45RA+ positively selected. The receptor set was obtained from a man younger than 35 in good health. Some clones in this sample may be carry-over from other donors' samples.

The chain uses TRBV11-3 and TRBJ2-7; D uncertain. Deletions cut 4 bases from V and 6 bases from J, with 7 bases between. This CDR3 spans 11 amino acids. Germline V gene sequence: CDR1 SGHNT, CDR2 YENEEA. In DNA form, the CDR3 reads TGTGCCAGCAGCTCGGGCCGCGAGCAGTACTTC. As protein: CASSSGREQYF. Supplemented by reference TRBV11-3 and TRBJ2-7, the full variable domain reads EAGVVQSPRYKIIEKKQPVAFWCNPISGHNTLYWYLQNLGQGPELLIRYENEEAVDDSQLPKDRFSAERLKGVDSTLKIQPAELGDSAVYLCASSSGREQYFGPGTRLTVT.

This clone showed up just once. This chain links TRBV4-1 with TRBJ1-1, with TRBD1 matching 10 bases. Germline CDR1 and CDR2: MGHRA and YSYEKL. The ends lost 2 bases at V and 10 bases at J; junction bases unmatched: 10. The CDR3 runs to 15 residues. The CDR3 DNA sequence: TGCGCCAGCAGCCAACTCGGGTGGGACAGGGGTATAGCTTTCTTT. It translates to CASSQLGWDRGIAFF.

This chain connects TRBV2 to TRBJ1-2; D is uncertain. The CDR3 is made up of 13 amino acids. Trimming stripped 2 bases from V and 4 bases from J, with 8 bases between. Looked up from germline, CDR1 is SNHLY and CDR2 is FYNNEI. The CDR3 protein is CASSEQVVYGYTF. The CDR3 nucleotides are TGTGCCAGCAGTGAACAGGTAGTCTATGGCTACACCTTC.

CDR3 in amino acids: CASSPLGVRRGPETQYF. CDR3 nucleotides: TGTGCCAGTAGTCCCCTTGGCGTCCGCAGGGGGCCCGAGACCCAGTACTTC. J is TRBJ2-5 and V is TRBV19, with 8 bases lining up with TRBD1. Germline trimming cut 5 bases from V and 5 bases from J; bases unmatched to any gene: 16. In germline, CDR1 is LNHDA, CDR2 SQIVND (reference sequence). The CDR3 covers 17 residues.

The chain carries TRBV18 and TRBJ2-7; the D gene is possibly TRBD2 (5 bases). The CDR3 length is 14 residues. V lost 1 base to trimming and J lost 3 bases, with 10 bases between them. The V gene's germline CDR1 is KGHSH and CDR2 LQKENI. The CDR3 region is CASSPLARYYEQYF. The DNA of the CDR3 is TGTGCCAGCTCACCACTAGCGCGATACTACGAGCAGTACTTC.

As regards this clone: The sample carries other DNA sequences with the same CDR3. Here the CDR3 reads CASSPGLGTDTQYF. The CDR3 DNA sequence: TGTGCCAGCAGCCCCGGATTGGGAACAGATACGCAGTATTTT. The chain employs TRBV7-2 and TRBJ2-3; D uncertain. The V end was cut by 5 bases, the J end by 3 bases, with 12 bases between. CDR1 and CDR2 from the germline V gene are SGHTA and FQGNSA. The CDR3 runs 14 residues.

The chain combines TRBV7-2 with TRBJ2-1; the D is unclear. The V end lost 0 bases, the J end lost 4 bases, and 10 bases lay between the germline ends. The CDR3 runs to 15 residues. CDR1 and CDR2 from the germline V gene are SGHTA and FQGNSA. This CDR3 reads CASSLALPIYNEQFF. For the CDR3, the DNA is TGTGCCAGCAGCTTAGCCCTTCCCATATACAATGAGCAGTTCTTC. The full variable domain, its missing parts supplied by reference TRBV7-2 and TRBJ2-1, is GAGVSQSPSNKVTEKGKDVELRCDPISGHTALYWYRQSLGQGLEFLIYFQGNSAPDKSGLPSDRFSAERTGGSVSTLTIQRTQQEDSAVYLCASSLALPIYNEQFFGPGTRLTVL.

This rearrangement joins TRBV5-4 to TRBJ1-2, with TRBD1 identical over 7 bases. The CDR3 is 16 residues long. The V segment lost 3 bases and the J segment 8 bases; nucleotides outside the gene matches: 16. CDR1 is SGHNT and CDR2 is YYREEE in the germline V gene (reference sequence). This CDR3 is CASSSGPRTGLEGYTF. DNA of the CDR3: TGTGCCAGCAGCTCAGGCCCCCGGACAGGATTGGAGGGCTACACCTTC.

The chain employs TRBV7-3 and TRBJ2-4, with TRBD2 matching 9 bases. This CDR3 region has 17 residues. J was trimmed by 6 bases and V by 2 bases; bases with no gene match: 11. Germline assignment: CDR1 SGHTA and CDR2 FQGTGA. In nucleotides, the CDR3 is TGTGCCAGCAGCTTACAGGCGGGAGGGCCCTCGGGAAACATTCAGTACTTC. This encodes CASSLQAGGPSGNIQYF. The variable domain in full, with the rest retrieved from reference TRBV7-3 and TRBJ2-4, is GAGVSQTPSNKVTEKGKYVELRCDPISGHTALYWYRQSLGQGPEFLIYFQGTGAADDSGLPNDRFFAVRPEGSVSTLKIQRTERGDSAVYLCASSLQAGGPSGNIQYFGAGTRLSVL.

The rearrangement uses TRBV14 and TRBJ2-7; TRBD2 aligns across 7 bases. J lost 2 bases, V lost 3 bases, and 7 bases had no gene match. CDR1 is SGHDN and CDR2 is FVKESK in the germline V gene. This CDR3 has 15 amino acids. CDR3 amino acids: CASSQSVGRPYEQYF. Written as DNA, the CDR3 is TGTGCCAGCAGCCAGAGCGTCGGGAGGCCCTACGAGCAGTACTTC.

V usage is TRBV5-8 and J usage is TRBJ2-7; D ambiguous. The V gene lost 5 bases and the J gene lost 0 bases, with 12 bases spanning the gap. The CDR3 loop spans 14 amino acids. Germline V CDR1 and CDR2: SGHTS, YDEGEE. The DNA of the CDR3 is TGTGCCAGCAGTTTCCAGACCCTCTCCTACGAGCAGTACTTC. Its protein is CASSFQTLSYEQYF. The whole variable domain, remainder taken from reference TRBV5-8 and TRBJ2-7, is EAGVTQSPTHLIKTRGQQATLRCSPISGHTSVYWYQQALGLGLQFLLWYDEGEERNRGNFPPRFSGRQFPNYSSELNVNALELEDSALYLCASSFQTLSYEQYFGPGTRLTVT.

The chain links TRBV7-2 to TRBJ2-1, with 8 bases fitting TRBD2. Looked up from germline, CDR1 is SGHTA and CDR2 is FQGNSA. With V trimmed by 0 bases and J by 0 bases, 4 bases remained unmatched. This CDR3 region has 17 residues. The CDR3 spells CASSLAGTSDSYNEQFF. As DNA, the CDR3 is TGTGCCAGCAGCTTAGCCGGGACTAGTGACTCCTACAATGAGCAGTTCTTC.

The CDR3 DNA is TGCGCCAGCAGCCAAGCCCCCCCCCTGGGAGAGCAGTACTTC. Translated: CASSQAPPLGEQYF. V is TRBV4-1 and J is TRBJ2-7; no firm D call. The length of the CDR3 is 14 residues. CDR1 is MGHRA and CDR2 is YSYEKL in the germline V gene. Between the trimmed V and J ends, which lost 1 base and 7 bases, there was a span of 14 bases.